Presented here are 19 T cell receptor beta chains from one specimen sequenced in a study of blood T cell repertoires in COVID-19. TCRdb's table, derived via immunoSEQ multiplex PCR, lists solely in-frame clones and lacks some. The data show about 220,000 clones, 83% seen once. The sequenced sample was PBMCs or T cells enriched from blood (not recorded which). The receptors stem from a woman aged 45-60 years who had been exposed to COVID-19.

V gene TRBV28 combines with J gene TRBJ1-5; TRBD1 agrees at 7 bases. V was clipped by 5 bases and J by 1 base; unmatched bases: 5. The germline gives CDR1 MDHEN, CDR2 SYDVKM. This CDR3 region has 15 residues. The CDR3 reads CASSTSGGSNQPQHF. In DNA, the CDR3 is TGTGCCAGCAGTACGTCAGGGGGAAGCAATCAGCCCCAGCATTTT.

The chain employs TRBV6-1 and TRBJ1-2; a weak D match, TRBD1 (6 bases). Trimming pared 3 bases from V and 8 bases from J, leaving 19 bases between. The germline V gene encodes CDR1 MNHNS and CDR2 SASEGT. The CDR3 length is 15 residues. The CDR3 region is CASSEGGGGAKGYTF. CDR3 DNA: TGTGCCAGCAGTGAGGGAGGAGGGGGGGCTAAGGGCTACACCTTC.

This clone was seen a few times. J is TRBJ2-1 and V is TRBV6-2 or TRBV6-3; TRBD2 might be the D (6 bases). The CDR3 extends over 17 amino acids. CDR1 is MNHEY, CDR2 SVGEGT, per germline. V was pared by 0 bases and J by 4 bases, with 16 bases between. In DNA form, the CDR3 reads TGTGCCAGCAGTTACTCCCCTATTGGGGGACTGTACAATGAGCAGTTCTTC. This translates into CASSYSPIGGLYNEQFF.

This clone was detected only once. The rearrangement links TRBV7-9 to TRBJ2-3, with TRBD2 matching 9 bases. Losses at the gene ends were 3 bases for V and 1 base for J; bases not matched to a gene: 11. There are 18 residues in the CDR3. The germline V gene has CDR1 SEHNR and CDR2 FQNEAQ (reference sequence). The CDR3 is CASSLGGLASVGTDTQYF. As DNA, the CDR3 is TGTGCCAGCAGCTTGGGGGGACTAGCTAGCGTCGGCACAGATACGCAGTATTTT.

The chain carries TRBV5-6 and TRBJ2-7; possible D gene TRBD2, 6 bases. The V end was cut by 0 bases, the J end by 3 bases, with 13 bases between. The CDR3 is 15 amino acids. In germline, CDR1 is SGHDT, CDR2 YYEEEE. The CDR3 DNA reads TGTGCCAGCAGCTTGGTAGGGAGAGCGGGCTACGAGCAGTACTTC. Translation: CASSLVGRAGYEQYF.

The rearrangement uses TRBV6-1 and TRBJ2-7; D gene uncertain. V lost 1 base and J lost 7, with 8 bases in between. This CDR3 contains 12 residues. CDR1 is MNHNS, CDR2 SASEGT, per germline. The CDR3 DNA reads TGTGCCAGCAGTGAAGTAGTAAAAGAGCAGTACTTC. Amino acids: CASSEVVKEQYF.

The chain has TRBV27 and TRBJ1-6; D not certain. Germline loops: CDR1 MNHEY, CDR2 SMNVEV (reference sequence). The V end was cut by 2 bases, the J end by 7 bases, with 12 bases between. CDR3 length: 15 amino acids. CDR3 sequence reads: CASSLKRLSNSPLHF. CDR3 bases: TGTGCCAGCAGTTTAAAACGGCTTAGCAATTCACCCCTCCACTTT.

This clone was counted only a few times. The chain has TRBV2 and TRBJ1-2, with a possible D match to TRBD1 (5 bases). The CDR3 runs 15 residues. Germline V gene sequence: CDR1 SNHLY, CDR2 FYNNEI. Deletions cut 5 bases from V and 6 bases from J, with 19 bases between. CDR3 protein: CASSPEFGGLNGYTF. Here the CDR3 DNA reads TGTGCCAGCAGTCCCGAATTCGGGGGTTTGAATGGCTACACCTTC.

The J gene is TRBJ2-1, the V gene TRBV7-2; D is unclear. The V and J ends lost 8 bases and 1 base respectively, with 12 bases between them. This CDR3 is built from 14 residues. The germline V gene has CDR1 SGHTA and CDR2 FQGNSA. CDR3 sequence: CASAQFGSYNEQFF. In DNA, the CDR3 is TGTGCCAGCGCCCAATTCGGGTCCTACAATGAGCAGTTCTTC.

V and J are TRBV7-2 and TRBJ2-7; 7 positions agree with TRBD1. The CDR3 covers 16 residues. V lost 7 bases and J lost 5; bases outside the gene matches: 17. The V gene's germline CDR1 is SGHTA and CDR2 FQGNSA. This chain's CDR3 is CASTPPGRQGVNEQYF. In nucleotides, the CDR3 is TGTGCCAGCACCCCCCCAGGCCGACAGGGAGTCAACGAGCAGTACTTC.

This rearrangement joins TRBV6-5 to TRBJ1-6, with D possibly matching TRBD1 (6 bases). There are 15 residues in the CDR3. V was pared by 7 bases and J by 7 bases, with 17 bases between. The germline gives CDR1 MNHEY, CDR2 SVGAGI. The DNA of the CDR3 is TGTGCCAGCACCCAAGTAGGGGGGGGGAATTCACCCCTCCACTTT. This translates into CASTQVGGGNSPLHF.

The rearrangement joins TRBV7-2 to TRBJ2-3; the D gene is possibly TRBD2 (5 bases). The germline V gene encodes CDR1 SGHTA and CDR2 FQGNSA. The CDR3 covers 16 residues. V lost 4 bases and J lost 0, with 14 bases in between. The chain's CDR3 is CASSSWAGGSTDTQYF. The CDR3 DNA follows: TGTGCCAGCAGCTCGTGGGCGGGCGGAAGCACAGATACGCAGTATTTT.

V and J are TRBV5-6 and TRBJ1-2; D might be TRBD1 (5 bases). Trimming shortened V by 0 bases and J by 5 bases, and 14 bases separated the two germline ends. The CDR3 contains 15 residues. Germline-derived CDR1 and CDR2 are SGHDT and YYEEEE. The CDR3 region has the DNA TGTGCCAGCAGCTTGGAAGTAGGGGAAGGGTATGGCTACACCTTC. Amino acids: CASSLEVGEGYGYTF.

V and J are TRBV7-8 and TRBJ2-2; 7 bases match TRBD1. This CDR3 comprises 16 residues. Germline assignment: CDR1 SGHVS and CDR2 FQNEAQ. The trim removed 5 bases at V and 3 bases at J, leaving 9 bases unmatched. CDR3 in DNA: TGTGCCAGCAGCCGAGGTAGGGGGCGAGACACCGGGGAGCTGTTTTTT. This sequence encodes CASSRGRGRDTGELFF.

The J gene is TRBJ2-3, the V gene TRBV5-1; unclear D gene. There are 15 residues in the CDR3. Germline CDR1 and CDR2: SGHRS and YFSETQ. Trimming cost V 0 bases and J 1 base, with 9 bases left between them. CDR3: CASSLVDSRTDTQYF. DNA of the CDR3: TGCGCCAGCAGCTTGGTTGACTCTCGCACAGATACGCAGTATTTT.

This chain uses TRBV7-8 with TRBJ2-1, with TRBD2 matching 7 bases. The CDR3 runs to 17 residues. Germline V CDR1 and CDR2: SGHVS, FQNEAQ. Germline trimming cut 5 bases from V and 0 bases from J; bases unmatched to any gene: 10. DNA of the CDR3: TGTGCCAGCAGCCCACGACTAGCTGGCAGCTCCTACAATGAGCAGTTCTTC. Its protein is CASSPRLAGSSYNEQFF.

The table lists this clone with a few counts. The J gene is TRBJ1-2, the V gene TRBV7-9; 12 nucleotides align to TRBD1. After removal of 1 base from V and 6 bases from J, the junction contained 3 bases not matched to a gene. This CDR3 contains 15 residues. Germline loops: CDR1 SEHNR, CDR2 FQNEAQ (reference sequence). As DNA, the CDR3 is TGTGCCAGCAGCTTAGGGGACAGGGGGCATGATGGCTACACCTTC. This encodes CASSLGDRGHDGYTF. The full variable domain, rest sourced from reference TRBV7-9 and TRBJ1-2, is DTGVSQNPRHKITKRGQNVTFRCDPISEHNRLYWYRQTLGQGPEFLTYFQNEAQLEKSRLLSDRFSAERPKGSFSTLEIQRTEQGDSAMYLCASSLGDRGHDGYTFGSGTRLTVV.

This clone was detected only once. The chain joins TRBV30 to TRBJ2-7, with 7 bases identical to TRBD2. The V segment lost 4 bases and the J segment 4 bases; nucleotides outside the gene matches: 10. This CDR3 spans 14 amino acids. Germline V gives CDR1 GTSNPN, CDR2 SVGIG (reference sequence). CDR3 in amino acids: CAWTKRGNQYEQYF. CDR3 sequence (DNA): TGTGCCTGGACTAAGCGGGGAAATCAGTACGAGCAGTACTTC.

On this clone: Additional DNA sequences in this sample encode the identical CDR3. The rearrangement uses TRBV12-3 or TRBV12-4 and TRBJ1-2; 7 bases are shared with TRBD1. V lost 9 bases and J lost 2; bases outside the gene matches: 6. This CDR3 region has 13 residues. The CDR3 spells CASSLDRNYGYTF. CDR3 in DNA: TGTGCCAGTTCCCTGGACAGGAACTATGGCTACACCTTC.